This record covers a single T cell receptor beta chain. As yet, its antigen is unknown. The CDR3 is made up of 14 amino acids. V was pared by 5 bases and J by 0 bases, with 8 bases between. Germline CDR1 SGHAT, CDR2 FQNNGV. The data were obtained in a study of cytomegalovirus exposure and HLA in healthy donors. Whole-study results and caveats: Later work found most CMV-associated TCR beta chains apparently HLA-restricted. In an earlier analysis, about 87% or about 30%: the productive usage of most TCR beta V segments. It emerged from a later analysis that several of the most significant clusters appeared to be linked to common viral pathogens. The study designated some 180 TCR beta chains cytomegalovirus-associated.

PCR involved 60 Vbeta and 13 Jbeta primers. Some clones are missing from TCRdb's copy, which holds only in-frame ones; the method was immunoSEQ multiplex PCR. The table shows about 190,000 clones, with around 75% occurring only once. This TCR derives from a woman aged 25 to 39 in good health and CMV-seronegative. Sequencing input: PBMCs. The V call is TRBV11-2, the J call TRBJ2-1; D gene unclear. In nucleotides, the CDR3 is TGTGCCAGCAGCCAGGTGAGCTCCTACAATGAGCAGTTCTTC. It encodes CASSQVSSYNEQFF.